This entry is about one T cell receptor beta chain. These data belong to a study of blood T cell repertoires in COVID-19. Profiling relied on immunoSEQ multiplex PCR, and the TCRdb table lists in-frame clones only, not all of them. Counted here are approximately 200,000 clones, approximately 86% occurring once; the ten biggest clones make up more than 4%. Recruits, aged roughly 18 to 89 years, lived in approximately 26 US areas. The receptor's source is a young woman who had been exposed to COVID-19. Sequencing was carried out using PBMCs or T cells enriched from blood (not recorded which).

Here the CDR3 DNA reads TGCGCCAGCAGCTCCACAGTTTCCTACGAGCAGTACTTC. This encodes CASSSTVSYEQYF. The chain recombines TRBV5-1 with TRBJ2-7; no firm D call. The CDR3 contains 13 residues. CDR1 is SGHRS, CDR2 YFSETQ, per germline. The germline V and J ends were trimmed by 3 bases and 1 base, with 8 bases remaining between them.